This T cell receptor beta chain was sequenced in a study of T-cell memory formation after mild COVID-19. Study summary: Largely donor-specific sequence clusters came from two donors.

V was clipped by 5 bases and J by 8 bases, with 15 bases between them. Germline CDR1 SEHNR, CDR2 FQNEAQ (reference sequence). The CDR3 runs to 13 residues. In the case of this clonotype: The target antigen is unknown.

The authors produced TCR alpha and TCR beta cDNA libraries with sample barcodes and UMIs by 5'RACE using constant-segment primers. TCRdb used MiXCR to reprocess the 5' RACE reads, holding one entry per CDR3 protein. There are 100,000 to 150,000 distinct CDR3 sequences in the sample; approximately 6.3% occur only once, and 2% to 2.5% lies in the top ten. Whole-study results and caveats: Second-wave clones with a day 37 peak had unconfirmed SARS-CoV-2 specificity.

The clonotype was recovered from an adult woman who had mild COVID-19 (a few samples of this study predate the infection). Cell type and time point are not known. Input material: PBMCs or a T cell subset sorted from them (not recorded which). The chain recombines TRBV7-9 with TRBJ1-2; perhaps TRBD1 as D (5 bases). The CDR3 spells CASSAPGSPGYTF. CDR3 nucleotide sequence: TGTGCCAGCAGCGCGCCAGGGAGTCCGGGCTACACCTTC.